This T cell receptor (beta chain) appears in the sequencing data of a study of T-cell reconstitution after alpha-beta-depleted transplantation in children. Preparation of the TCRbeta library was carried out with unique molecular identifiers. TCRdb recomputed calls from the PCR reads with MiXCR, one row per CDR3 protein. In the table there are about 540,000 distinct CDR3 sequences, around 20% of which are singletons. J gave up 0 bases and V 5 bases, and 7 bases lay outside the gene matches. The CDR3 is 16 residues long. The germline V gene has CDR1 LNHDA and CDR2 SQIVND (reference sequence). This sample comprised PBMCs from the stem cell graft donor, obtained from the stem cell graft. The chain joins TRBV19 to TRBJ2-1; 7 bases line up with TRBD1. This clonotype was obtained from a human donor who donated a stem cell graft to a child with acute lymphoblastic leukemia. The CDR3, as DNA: TGTGCCAGTAGTTCCCAGACAGGGCGCTCCTACAATGAGCAGTTCTTC. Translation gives CASSSQTGRSYNEQFF.